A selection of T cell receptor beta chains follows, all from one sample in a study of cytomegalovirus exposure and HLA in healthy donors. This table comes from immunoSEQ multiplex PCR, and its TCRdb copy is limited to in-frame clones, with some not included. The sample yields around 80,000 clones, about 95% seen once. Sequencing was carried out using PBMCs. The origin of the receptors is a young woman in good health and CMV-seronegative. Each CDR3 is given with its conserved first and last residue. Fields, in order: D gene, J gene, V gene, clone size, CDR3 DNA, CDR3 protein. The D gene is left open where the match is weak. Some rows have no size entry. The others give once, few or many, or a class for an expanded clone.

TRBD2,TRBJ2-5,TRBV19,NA,TGTGCCAGTAGTATAGGAGGGGAGGGAGGGCCTCAAGAGACCCAGTACTTC,CASSIGGEGGPQETQYF
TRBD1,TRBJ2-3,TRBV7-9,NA,TGTGCCAGCAGCCCTCCGACAGGGGTCAGCACAGATACGCAGTATTTT,CASSPPTGVSTDTQYF
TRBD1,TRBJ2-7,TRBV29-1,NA,TGCAGCGTCCGCACCGGGACAGGGTCCTACGAGCAGTACTTC,CSVRTGTGSYEQYF
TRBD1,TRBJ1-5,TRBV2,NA,TGTGCCAGCGGAAGGGGACAGAATCAGCCCCAGCATTTT,CASGRGQNQPQHF
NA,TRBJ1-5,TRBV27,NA,TGTGCCAGCAGTGTACAGGGTGTGGGCAATCAGCCCCAGCATTTT,CASSVQGVGNQPQHF
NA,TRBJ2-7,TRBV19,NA,TGTGCCAGTAGTTGGGCGGGGAGATCGGGAGACGAGCAGTACTTC,CASSWAGRSGDEQYF
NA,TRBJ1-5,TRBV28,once,TGTGCCAGCAGTTTACCAGGGTCTGGCAATCAGCCCCAGCATTTT,CASSLPGSGNQPQHF
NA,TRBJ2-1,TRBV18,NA,TGTGCCAGCTCACCACCGGCAGAGGGTGAGCAGTTCTTC,CASSPPAEGEQFF
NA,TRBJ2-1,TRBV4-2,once,TGTGCCAGCAGCCAAGAACTAGTTTACTACAATGAGCAGTTCTTC,CASSQELVYYNEQFF
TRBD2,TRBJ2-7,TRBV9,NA,TGTGCCAGCAGCGTAGGAGGTAGCGGGACCCCCGCCTACGAGCAGTACTTC,CASSVGGSGTPAYEQYF
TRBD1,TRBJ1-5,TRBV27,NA,TGTGCCAGCTGTGACAGGGGAGGACAGCCCCAGCATTTT,CASCDRGGQPQHF
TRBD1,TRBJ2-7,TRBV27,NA,TGTGCCAGCAGGGACCGGGACAGGGGGCCGGACGAGCAGTACTTC,CASRDRDRGPDEQYF
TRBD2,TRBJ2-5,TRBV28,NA,TGTGCCAGCAGTACCCCGGGACTAGCGGGAGTAGGAGAGACCCAGTACTTC,CASSTPGLAGVGETQYF
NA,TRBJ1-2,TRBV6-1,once,TGTGCCAGCAGGATCCGGGGAACCGACTATGGCTACACCTTC,CASRIRGTDYGYTF
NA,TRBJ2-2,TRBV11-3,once,TGTGCCAGCAGCAACAGGCTGGGGGAGCTGTTTTTT,CASSNRLGELFF